This entry is about one TCR beta chain. TCR beta CDR3 regions were amplified from RNA transcripts. An initial round of RT-PCR targeting the TCR CDR3 relied on the HTBI primer set. Each CDR3 protein gets one entry after TCRdb re-called the multiplex PCR reads with MiXCR. The sample holds a few hundred thousand distinct CDR3 sequences, around 42% seen once. This entry comes from a study of T cells in Graves' hyperthyroidism and ophthalmopathy. The J segment lost 4 bases and the V segment lost 8 bases, leaving 5 bases of the junction unmatched. The germline V gene encodes CDR1 ENHRY and CDR2 SYGVKD. CDR3 length equals 13 residues.

This TCR was sampled from an adult woman with Graves' disease, either hyperthyroidism or ophthalmopathy (not recorded which). The sample taken for sequencing was peripheral blood or thyroid tissue (not recorded which). The chain carries TRBV10-3 and TRBJ2-5, with 9 bases aligning to TRBD1. The CDR3, as DNA: TGTGCCATCCGGCGGGACAGGGTAGAGACCCAGTACTTC. Translating it yields CAIRRDRVETQYF.